These T cell receptor beta chains were read from a single sample in a study of blood T cell repertoires in COVID-19. Some clones are missing from TCRdb's copy, which holds only in-frame ones; the method was immunoSEQ multiplex PCR. The table includes approximately 230,000 clones, about 85% detected once. Input material: peripheral blood. These receptors all come from a man aged 18 to 30 with active or convalescent COVID-19. The CDR3 runs from the conserved cysteine through the conserved F or W. D genes are given only for firm matches. Clone size, where shown, is once, few, many, or a class for clones that have expanded.

D	V	J	size	DNA	CDR3
TRBD1	TRBV7-2	TRBJ2-3	.	TGTGCCAGCAGCCGGGACAGGCTTGGGGCGAGCACAGATACGCAGTATTTT	CASSRDRLGASTDTQYF
.	TRBV11-3	TRBJ2-2	.	TGTGCCAGCAGCTTAATGAGGACCGGGGAGCTGTTTTTT	CASSLMRTGELFF
.	TRBV11-2	TRBJ1-4	.	TGTGCCAGCAGCTTATCGGCTTCCGAGGCCAATGAAAAACTGTTTTTT	CASSLSASEANEKLFF
.	TRBV9	TRBJ1-1	.	TGTGCCAGCAGCGTAGCTTGGGCGTCAAGCACTGAAGCTTTCTTT	CASSVAWASSTEAFF
TRBD1	TRBV18	TRBJ1-1	.	TGTGCCAGCTCACCACTGGGACAGGGAAGGTCGGAAGCTTTCTTT	CASSPLGQGRSEAFF
TRBD2	TRBV18	TRBJ2-5	.	TGTGCCAGCTCACACGGGACTAGCGGGATAGAGACCCAGTACTTC	CASSHGTSGIETQYF
.	TRBV4-3	TRBJ2-1	.	TGCGCCAGCAGCCAAGATTGGCGGAGGCCCCCCTCTACCCCCCATGAGCAGTTCTTC	CASSQDWRRPPSTPHEQFF
.	TRBV7-2	TRBJ1-6	few	TGTGCCAGCAGCTTCCCGAGATCACCCCTCCACTTT	CASSFPRSPLHF
TRBD1	TRBV6-5	TRBJ1-1	.	TGTGCCAGCACGACGGACAGGGGGAGAAGCACTGAAGCTTTCTTT	CASTTDRGRSTEAFF
TRBD1	TRBV29-1	TRBJ1-1	.	TGCAGCGGTCGGGACAGGGGGCGGACTGAAGCTTTCTTT	CSGRDRGRTEAFF
.	TRBV10-3	TRBJ2-3	.	TGTGCCACCCGCCTCCTATTCAACACAGATACGCAGTATTTT	CATRLLFNTDTQYF
.	TRBV19	TRBJ2-1	.	TGTGCCACCGGGAAGGACCGGATACAGCCGTTCTTC	CATGKDRIQPFF
TRBD1	TRBV27	TRBJ1-1	.	TGTGCCAGCAGTTCCTGGGACAGACCGAACACTGAAGCTTTCTTT	CASSSWDRPNTEAFF
.	TRBV5-6	TRBJ1-6	.	TGTGCCACCACACGGGGGGCCCAAGCCAACTCCTATAATTCACCCCTCCACTTT	CATTRGAQANSYNSPLHF
.	TRBV28	TRBJ2-6	.	TGTGCCAGCAGTACGTCTGAGGTTTCTGGGGCCAACGTCCTGACTTTC	CASSTSEVSGANVLTF
.	TRBV24-1	TRBJ2-1	.	TGTGCCACCACGTCATCCTCGAGCTCCTACAATGAGCAGTTCTTC	CATTSSSSSYNEQFF
.	TRBV6-2/TRBV6-3	TRBJ1-2	.	TGTGCCAGCAGTTACGGAGGGTTGGAGAACTATGGCTACACCTTC	CASSYGGLENYGYTF
TRBD2	TRBV28	TRBJ2-5	.	TGTGCCAGCAGCCGGGAGGGGGAGACCCAGTACTTC	CASSREGETQYF
TRBD1	TRBV7-9	TRBJ1-4	.	TGTGCCAGCAGGCCAGGACAGGGTTATGAAAAACTGTTTTTT	CASRPGQGYEKLFF
TRBD1	TRBV4-3	TRBJ1-2	once	TGCGCCAGCAGCCAAAAAAACAGGGGCTGGTATGGCTACACCTTC	CASSQKNRGWYGYTF
.	TRBV7-9	TRBJ2-7	.	TGTGCCAGCAATGGGGGGTTCCCTATTGATTACGAGCAGTACTTC	CASNGGFPIDYEQYF
.	TRBV6-5	TRBJ1-1	.	TGTGCCAGCAACTACACGGGGGGGCAGGACACTGAAGCTTTCTTT	CASNYTGGQDTEAFF
TRBD2	TRBV5-4	TRBJ2-3	.	TGTGCTTGGGGACTAGCGGGAGTTTCAGATACGCAGTATTTT	CAWGLAGVSDTQYF
TRBD1	TRBV5-5	TRBJ1-5	.	TGTGCCAGCAGCATGACCGGGACAGCAAATCAGCCCCAGCATTTT	CASSMTGTANQPQHF
.	TRBV7-9	TRBJ2-1	.	TGTGCCAGCAGCTGGAGGGATTACAATGAGCAGTTCTTC	CASSWRDYNEQFF
TRBD1	TRBV28	TRBJ1-5	.	TGTGCCAGCAAGTACACAGGGGGCGGCAATCAGCCCCAGCATTTT	CASKYTGGGNQPQHF
.	TRBV30	TRBJ1-2	.	TGTGCCTTAACCCGGGGTATTGGTGACTATGGCTACACCTTC	CALTRGIGDYGYTF
.	TRBV5-4	TRBJ1-1	.	TGTGCCAGCAGCTTGCCGGGTCCCTCTGAAGCTTTCTTT	CASSLPGPSEAFF
.	TRBV19	TRBJ1-1	.	TGTGCCAGTAGTATAGCAGGGCCATTGAACACTGAAGCTTTCTTT	CASSIAGPLNTEAFF
TRBD1	TRBV7-2	TRBJ1-3	.	TGTGCCAGCAGCTTAGGGACAGGGCGGGGAAACACCATATATTTT	CASSLGTGRGNTIYF
TRBD1	TRBV29-1	TRBJ2-7	.	TGCAGCGTTGTACCGACAACCGGGACAGGGCCCTACGAGCAGTACTTC	CSVVPTTGTGPYEQYF
.	TRBV15	TRBJ1-1	.	TGTGCCACCAGCATCCGGGATCACACTGAAGCTTTCTTT	CATSIRDHTEAFF
TRBD1	TRBV19	TRBJ2-2	.	TGTGCCTGCTCCTCCGGGACAGGGCACACCGGGGAGCTGTTTTTT	CACSSGTGHTGELFF
.	TRBV19	TRBJ1-5	.	TGTGCCAGTAGTTTCCAACATAGGACCGGGGGCAATCAGCCCCAGCATTTT	CASSFQHRTGGNQPQHF
.	TRBV6-6	TRBJ2-5	once	TGTGCCAGCAGTTACTCCGCGGGTGCAGTGGAGACCCAGTACTTC	CASSYSAGAVETQYF
TRBD1	TRBV28	TRBJ1-2	.	TGTGCCAGCAGCCCCGGGGGACAGCTGAACTATGGCTACACCTTC	CASSPGGQLNYGYTF
.	TRBV5-1	TRBJ2-1	.	TGCGCCAGCAGCCTACTGACTAATGAGCAGTTCTTC	CASSLLTNEQFF
TRBD1	TRBV27	TRBJ1-5	few	TGTGCCAGCAGCCCAGTGACAGGGGGTGATCAGCCCCAGCATTTT	CASSPVTGGDQPQHF
TRBD1	TRBV28	TRBJ2-1	.	TGTGCCAGCTCCCCACGGGACAGGGTTGTTTATGAGCAGTTCTTC	CASSPRDRVVYEQFF
.	TRBV30	TRBJ2-7	.	TGTGCCTGGAGTGTACTAAAGGGGATTACCTACGAGCAGTACTTC	CAWSVLKGITYEQYF
.	TRBV28	TRBJ2-5	.	TGTGCCAGCAGCCCCCCGGAAGAGACCCAGTACTTC	CASSPPEETQYF
.	TRBV6-5	TRBJ1-4	.	TGTGCCAGCAGGTCACAGGGATCGGGTGAAAAACTGTTTTTT	CASRSQGSGEKLFF
.	TRBV10-3	TRBJ1-4	.	TGTGCGGCGGGGGCAACTAATGAAAAACTGTTTTTT	CAAGATNEKLFF
.	TRBV2	TRBJ1-1	few	TGTGCCAGCAGACGGGACATGAACACTGAAGCTTTCTTT	CASRRDMNTEAFF
.	TRBV22-1	TRBJ1-5	.	TGTCCTGGGAGCGCACACCAGGCCAGGTGCAATCAGCCCCAGCATTTT	CPGSAHQARCNQPQHF
TRBD2	TRBV7-2	TRBJ2-7	.	TGTGCCAGCAGCCACGGACTAGCGCAAAGCTCCTACGAGCAGTACTTC	CASSHGLAQSSYEQYF
.	TRBV5-1	TRBJ2-5	.	TGCGCCAGCAGCTTGTTTCGAGAGACCCAGTACTTC	CASSLFRETQYF
.	TRBV5-1	TRBJ1-6	once	TGCGCCAGCAGCTTGGTTGCAGGGAAGGGTAATTCACCCCTCCACTTT	CASSLVAGKGNSPLHF
TRBD2	TRBV6-5	TRBJ2-1	.	TGTGCCAGCAGCCCGGCTAGCGGATACAATGAGCAGTTCTTC	CASSPASGYNEQFF
.	TRBV5-1	TRBJ1-1	.	TGCGCCAGCAGCTTGGCCACGACAGGTATGAACACTGAAGCTTTCTTT	CASSLATTGMNTEAFF
.	TRBV5-1	TRBJ1-6	.	TGCGCCAGCAGCTTGGACGATAACAGGGATGGTTCACCCCTCCACTTT	CASSLDDNRDGSPLHF
.	TRBV13	TRBJ2-7	.	TGTGCCAGCAGCCAAGGACAAGGGGCCCCTCACGAGCAGTACTTC	CASSQGQGAPHEQYF
.	TRBV19	TRBJ2-2	.	TGTGCCAGTAGTATTCGGACTACTAACACCGGGGAGCTGTTTTTT	CASSIRTTNTGELFF
TRBD1	TRBV7-9	TRBJ2-7	.	TGTGCCAGCAGCTCCCCGGGACAGGTCGGCTACGAGCAGTACTTC	CASSSPGQVGYEQYF